This is a list of T cell receptor beta chains from one sample in a study of blood T cell repertoires in COVID-19. Some clones are missing from TCRdb's copy, which holds only in-frame ones; the method was immunoSEQ multiplex PCR. The sample has around 41,000 clones; about four fifths are singletons. Sequencing was carried out using peripheral blood. These receptors were collected from an elderly woman with acute or convalescent COVID-19. CDR3s include the opening cysteine and the closing phenylalanine or tryptophan. The order of the fields is V gene, D gene, J gene, clone size, CDR3 DNA, CDR3 protein. D genes are given only for firm matches. Expanded clones get a size class; other rows say once, few or many, or leave the size out.

V: TRBV5-6; D: .; J: TRBJ2-5; size: .; DNA: TGTGCCAGCAGCTTGCCGGGTGGGGAGACCCAGTACTTC; CDR3: CASSLPGGETQYF
V: TRBV6-6; D: TRBD1; J: TRBJ1-1; size: .; DNA: TGTGCCAGCAGACCTAGGGACAGGGAAGCTTTCTTT; CDR3: CASRPRDREAFF
V: TRBV30; D: .; J: TRBJ1-1; size: .; DNA: TGTGCCTGGAGTGGCGGGGTTGAGATTGAAGCTTTCTTT; CDR3: CAWSGGVEIEAFF
V: TRBV3-1/TRBV3-2; D: .; J: TRBJ1-3; size: .; DNA: TGTGCCAGCAGCCAAGATGTAGCGGGAGACACCATATATTTT; CDR3: CASSQDVAGDTIYF
V: TRBV3-1/TRBV3-2; D: TRBD2; J: TRBJ2-5; size: once; DNA: TGTGCCAGCAGCCAAGTCTCAGGACTAGCGGGGGGAAAAGAGACCCAGTACTTC; CDR3: CASSQVSGLAGGKETQYF
V: TRBV9; D: TRBD1; J: TRBJ1-2; size: .; DNA: TGTGCCAGCAGCAAGGGGGCGTATGGCTACACCTTC; CDR3: CASSKGAYGYTF
V: TRBV5-6; D: .; J: TRBJ2-3; size: once; DNA: TGTGCCAGCAGCCAAGCACTTCGCACAGATACGCAGTATTTT; CDR3: CASSQALRTDTQYF
V: TRBV19; D: TRBD2; J: TRBJ2-2; size: .; DNA: TGTGCCAGTAGTATAAAGGGCGGGGGCACCGGGGAGCTGTTTTTT; CDR3: CASSIKGGGTGELFF
V: TRBV24-1; D: .; J: TRBJ1-2; size: .; DNA: TGTGCCACTAGAGGGACTACGGCTAACTATGGCTACACCTTC; CDR3: CATRGTTANYGYTF
V: TRBV3-1/TRBV3-2; D: .; J: TRBJ1-5; size: .; DNA: TGTGCCAGCAGCCAAGATCAGGGTCAGCCCCAGCATTTT; CDR3: CASSQDQGQPQHF
V: TRBV10-1; D: .; J: TRBJ1-2; size: once; DNA: TGCGCCAGTGGGGGGGTGATCTATGGCTACACCTTC; CDR3: CASGGVIYGYTF
V: TRBV3-1/TRBV3-2; D: TRBD1; J: TRBJ1-2; size: .; DNA: TGTGCCAGCAGCCCTCGGGACAGGGGGGATGGCTACACCTTC; CDR3: CASSPRDRGDGYTF
V: TRBV5-4; D: .; J: TRBJ1-4; size: .; DNA: TGTGCCAGCAGCTTGAAACAGGGTCGAGGGAAGTCCTTGAATGAAAAACTGTTTTTT; CDR3: CASSLKQGRGKSLNEKLFF
V: TRBV6-6; D: .; J: TRBJ1-4; size: .; DNA: TGTGCCAGCAGTTACGTGAGTTCTGAAAAACTGTTTTTT; CDR3: CASSYVSSEKLFF
V: TRBV11-2; D: .; J: TRBJ1-3; size: .; DNA: TGTGCCAGCAGCCCTATCTCCGGAAACACCATATATTTT; CDR3: CASSPISGNTIYF
V: TRBV5-1; D: .; J: TRBJ1-3; size: few; DNA: TGCGCCAGCAGCTTTGACAGTCTTGAATCTGGAAACACCATATATTTT; CDR3: CASSFDSLESGNTIYF
V: TRBV20-1; D: .; J: TRBJ1-2; size: .; DNA: TGCAGTGCTACCGGTAACTATGGCTACACCTTC; CDR3: CSATGNYGYTF
V: TRBV9; D: TRBD2; J: TRBJ2-3; size: .; DNA: TGTGCCAGCAGCGTTAGCGGGGACACAGATACGCAGTATTTT; CDR3: CASSVSGDTDTQYF
V: TRBV11-3; D: TRBD1; J: TRBJ2-7; size: .; DNA: TGTGCCAGCAGCTTAGGGGGGACAGGGATCCTCCGCGAGCAGTACTTC; CDR3: CASSLGGTGILREQYF
V: TRBV19; D: .; J: TRBJ1-6; size: .; DNA: TGTGCCAGTACTTCCGGACAGTATAATTCACCCCTCCACTTT; CDR3: CASTSGQYNSPLHF
V: TRBV19; D: .; J: TRBJ2-7; size: few; DNA: TGTGCCAGTAGTTCCCGCCTACTAGTCGGGGGCTCCTACGAGCAGTACTTC; CDR3: CASSSRLLVGGSYEQYF
V: TRBV11-3; D: TRBD1; J: TRBJ2-7; size: few; DNA: TGTGCCAGCAGCTTCGGACAGGGATTATTCCACGAGCAGTACTTC; CDR3: CASSFGQGLFHEQYF
V: TRBV6-6; D: TRBD1; J: TRBJ2-1; size: .; DNA: TGTGCCAGCAGCAGACCGGGACAGGGGTACAATGAGCAGTTCTTC; CDR3: CASSRPGQGYNEQFF
V: TRBV6-1; D: TRBD2; J: TRBJ2-1; size: once; DNA: TGTGCCAGCAGTGAACTAGCGGGGGGGTACAATGAGCAGTTCTTC; CDR3: CASSELAGGYNEQFF
V: TRBV7-6; D: TRBD1; J: TRBJ1-5; size: .; DNA: TGTGCCAGCAGCTTATACAGGGGGGATCAGCCCCAGCATTTT; CDR3: CASSLYRGDQPQHF
V: TRBV3-1/TRBV3-2; D: TRBD1; J: TRBJ1-1; size: .; DNA: TGTGCCAGCAGCCGGCGTCAGGGGGCTGGGAACACTGAAGCTTTCTTT; CDR3: CASSRRQGAGNTEAFF
V: TRBV19; D: .; J: TRBJ1-5; size: .; DNA: TGTGCCAGTAGTATTAACGCGGCAAGCAATCAGCCCCAGCATTTT; CDR3: CASSINAASNQPQHF
V: TRBV4-1; D: .; J: TRBJ2-1; size: few; DNA: TGCGCCAGCAGCCAAGATGCCGGTTACAATGAGCAGTTCTTC; CDR3: CASSQDAGYNEQFF
V: TRBV5-1; D: .; J: TRBJ2-1; size: .; DNA: TGCGCCAGCAGCGGGGGGGCCGTTGACAATGAGCAGTTCTTC; CDR3: CASSGGAVDNEQFF
V: TRBV28; D: TRBD1; J: TRBJ2-3; size: .; DNA: TGTGCCAGCAATCAACAGGGGGTAATAAATACGCAGTATTTT; CDR3: CASNQQGVINTQYF
V: TRBV18; D: TRBD1; J: TRBJ1-2; size: .; DNA: TGTGCCAGCTCACCACAGCCCGGGACAGCCAAGGGCTATGGCTACACCTTC; CDR3: CASSPQPGTAKGYGYTF
V: TRBV28; D: TRBD2; J: TRBJ2-3; size: .; DNA: TGTGCCAGCAGTGTAGCGGGGGCCAGGCTCACAGATACGCAGTATTTT; CDR3: CASSVAGARLTDTQYF
V: TRBV6-1; D: .; J: TRBJ1-5; size: .; DNA: TGTGCCAGCAGTGAAGTGTTCGGGGGGGGCAGCGATCAGCCCCAGCATTTT; CDR3: CASSEVFGGGSDQPQHF
V: TRBV6-2/TRBV6-3; D: TRBD2; J: TRBJ2-1; size: .; DNA: TGTGCCAGCAGCCCGATCCCAGCGGGGGGGCGGTACAATGAGCAGTTCTTC; CDR3: CASSPIPAGGRYNEQFF
V: TRBV5-4; D: .; J: TRBJ2-7; size: .; DNA: TGTGCCAGCAGCTTGGAGACAGGAGCTCTCGAGCAGTACTTC; CDR3: CASSLETGALEQYF
V: TRBV6-5; D: TRBD1; J: TRBJ1-5; size: .; DNA: TGTGCCAGCAGGCCACAGGGGGCGGGTCAGCCCCAGCATTTT; CDR3: CASRPQGAGQPQHF
V: TRBV6-4; D: .; J: TRBJ1-1; size: .; DNA: TGTGCCAGCAGGGGACAAGTGGGGACTGAAGCTTTCTTT; CDR3: CASRGQVGTEAFF
V: TRBV28; D: .; J: TRBJ1-2; size: once; DNA: TGTGCCAGCAGTCCCCGATGGGAGCTCCGGGGTGGCTACACCTTC; CDR3: CASSPRWELRGGYTF
V: TRBV7-9; D: .; J: TRBJ1-1; size: .; DNA: TGTGCCAGCAGCCAAGGAGTGACGAACACTGAAGCTTTCTTT; CDR3: CASSQGVTNTEAFF
V: TRBV7-9; D: .; J: TRBJ2-3; size: few; DNA: TGTGCCAGCAGCTTAGTCGACTTCACAGATACGCAGTATTTT; CDR3: CASSLVDFTDTQYF
V: TRBV7-2; D: .; J: TRBJ2-3; size: .; DNA: TGTGCCAGCAGCTTAGGGTTTCAGACAGATACGCAGTATTTT; CDR3: CASSLGFQTDTQYF
V: TRBV6-5; D: .; J: TRBJ2-2; size: .; DNA: TGTGCCAGCAGTTACGACGGGGCGAACACCGGGGAGCTGTTTTTT; CDR3: CASSYDGANTGELFF
V: TRBV5-1; D: TRBD1; J: TRBJ2-1; size: once; DNA: TGCGCCAGCAGCTTGTCGGGACAGGGATTTGGTGAGCAGTTCTTC; CDR3: CASSLSGQGFGEQFF
V: TRBV3-1/TRBV3-2; D: TRBD1; J: TRBJ1-5; size: .; DNA: TGTGCCAGCAGCCAGGACCACAGGGGTAATCAGCCCCAGCATTTT; CDR3: CASSQDHRGNQPQHF
V: TRBV30; D: TRBD1; J: TRBJ1-6; size: .; DNA: TGTGCCTGGAGTCTACAGGGGGGAGGGAATTCACCCCTCCACTTT; CDR3: CAWSLQGGGNSPLHF